These 20 T cell receptor beta chains were all obtained from the same sample, sequenced in a study of cytomegalovirus exposure and HLA in healthy donors. Vbeta (60) and Jbeta (13) primers were used in the PCR. The data were produced by immunoSEQ multiplex PCR, yet TCRdb's version contains in-frame clones alone and is incomplete. Of over 100,000 clones in the sample, 82% are singletons; the top ten hold just over 8%. Sequencing was carried out using PBMCs. Source of these receptors: a woman aged 45-59 years in good health and CMV-seropositive.

This chain connects TRBV9 to TRBJ2-3; D ambiguous. Germline V gene lookup returns CDR1 SGDLS and CDR2 YYNGEE. The CDR3 spans 12 residues. Trimming stripped 0 bases from V and 7 bases from J, with 6 bases between. The CDR3 sequence is CASSVEENTQYF. CDR3 coding DNA: TGTGCCAGCAGCGTAGAAGAGAATACGCAGTATTTT.

This CDR3 is CASSNPRQGVRETQYF. CDR3 bases: TGTGCCAGCAGTAACCCCCGACAGGGGGTGAGAGAGACCCAGTACTTC. The V and J genes are TRBV5-4 and TRBJ2-5; TRBD1 matches 9 bases. V shed 5 bases and J 4 bases; nucleotides not matched to a gene: 12. CDR1 SGHNT and CDR2 YYREEE come from the germline V gene (reference sequence). This CDR3 has 16 residues.

V is TRBV7-8 and J is TRBJ2-1; 8 bases are a match to TRBD2. Trimming at V came to 1 base and at J to 4 bases, leaving 3 bases not matched to a gene. CDR1 SGHVS and CDR2 FQNEAQ come from the germline V gene. The CDR3 has 15 amino acids. The CDR3 DNA sequence: TGTGCCAGCAGCTTAGGAGCTAGCGGGTACAATGAGCAGTTCTTC. It is translated as CASSLGASGYNEQFF.

This rearrangement joins TRBV5-4 to TRBJ1-2; 8 positions agree with TRBD1. This CDR3 contains 18 residues. V lost 0 bases, J lost 0 bases, and 10 bases stayed unmatched. Germline CDR1 is SGHNT and CDR2 is YYREEE (reference sequence). Written as DNA, the CDR3 is TGTGCCAGCAGCTTGGGTCCTACTCAGGGGGCGTCTAACTATGGCTACACCTTC. This translates into CASSLGPTQGASNYGYTF.

V gene TRBV6-5 combines with J gene TRBJ2-7, with TRBD2 identical over 9 bases. Germline values: CDR1 MNHEY, CDR2 SVGAGI. Trimming removed 5 bases from V and 5 bases from J; junction bases left unmatched: 10. The CDR3 length is 15 residues. DNA of the CDR3: TGTGCCAGCAGTCTCATTAGCGGGGGTCGGAACGAGCAGTACTTC. This translates into CASSLISGGRNEQYF.

The chain joins TRBV5-1 to TRBJ2-1, with 10 bases identical to TRBD1. Germline V gene sequence: CDR1 SGHRS, CDR2 YFSETQ. V lost 3 bases to trimming and J lost 8 bases; unmatched junction nucleotides: 14. CDR3 size: 17 residues. The CDR3 region has the DNA TGCGCCAGCAGCTCTATGACAGGGGGCCTGAGATGGGATGAGCAGTTCTTC. It translates to CASSSMTGGLRWDEQFF.

The sample holds one count of this clone. This chain joins TRBV7-8 and TRBJ1-4; no clear D gene. CDR3 length: 17 amino acids. Germline V gene sequence: CDR1 SGHVS, CDR2 FQNEAQ. Trimming left V 1 base short and J 0 bases short, with 12 bases between. The CDR3 bases are TGTGCCAGCAGCTTAGAGTGGCAGGAGGCAACTAATGAAAAACTGTTTTTT. Protein: CASSLEWQEATNEKLFF.

The chain carries TRBV19 and TRBJ2-7; 9 bases line up with TRBD2. CDR1 is LNHDA, CDR2 SQIVND, per germline (reference sequence). Trimming cost V 4 bases and J 2 bases; bases outside gene matches: 3. CDR3 length equals 14 residues. CDR3 in amino acids: CASSRKREAYEQYF. CDR3 DNA: TGTGCCAGTAGTAGAAAGCGGGAGGCCTACGAGCAGTACTTC.

The chain links TRBV5-6 to TRBJ1-4, with 8 bases matching TRBD1. The germline V gene encodes CDR1 SGHDT and CDR2 YYEEEE. This CDR3 is built from 19 residues. The V segment lost 1 base and the J segment 0 bases; nucleotides outside the gene matches: 11. The CDR3 DNA is TGTGCCAGCAGCTTGCAGGGGGCATGGGAGGATTCAACTAATGAAAAACTGTTTTTT. This sequence encodes CASSLQGAWEDSTNEKLFF.

The chain employs TRBV5-1 and TRBJ1-2; TRBD1 agrees at 11 bases. The CDR3 is made up of 15 amino acids. V shed 5 bases and J 8 bases; nucleotides not matched to a gene: 11. Germline CDR1 SGHRS, CDR2 YFSETQ. The CDR3 DNA follows: TGCGCCAGCAGTTCTCGGACAGGGGGCTCGCAAGGCTACACCTTC. This gives the protein CASSSRTGGSQGYTF.

The genes are TRBV21-1 and TRBJ2-7; the DNA was not compared with TRBD1, the D call given in the table. TRBV21-1 corresponds to a pseudogene. The CDR3 extends over 15 amino acids. CDR3 in amino acids: CASSKGTGTLYEQYF. The DNA for the CDR3 is TGTGCCAGCAGCAAAGGCACAGGGACACTCTACGAGCAGTACTTC.

This chain uses TRBV4-2 with TRBJ2-7; D might be TRBD1 (6 bases). The CDR3 runs 16 residues. Germline V CDR1 and CDR2: LGHNA, YNFKEQ. Trimming took 3 bases from V and 0 from J, leaving 15 bases between them. The CDR3: CASSQGDTSTSYEQYF. CDR3 in DNA: TGTGCCAGCAGCCAGGGGGACACGAGCACCTCCTACGAGCAGTACTTC.

This chain uses TRBV7-8 with TRBJ2-3, with 7 bases lining up with TRBD2. The CDR3 is 15 residues long. Germline-derived CDR1 and CDR2 are SGHVS and FQNEAQ. The V gene end was trimmed by 3 bases and the J gene end by 2 bases; junction bases not matched to a gene: 5. CDR3 coding DNA: TGTGCCAGCAGCTTCCGGGGGGACTTCACAGATACGCAGTATTTT. Encoded protein: CASSFRGDFTDTQYF.

This rearrangement joins TRBV28 to TRBJ2-7, with TRBD1 matching over 9 bases. The CDR3 contains 15 residues. V gave up 4 bases and J gave up 3 bases; unmatched junction bases: 7. Germline-derived CDR1 and CDR2 are MDHEN and SYDVKM. The CDR3 loop is CASSSPGTGFYEQYF. The CDR3, as DNA: TGTGCCAGCAGTTCCCCCGGGACAGGGTTCTACGAGCAGTACTTC.

This rearrangement joins TRBV19 to TRBJ2-6; 7 bases map to TRBD1. Germline V gene data show CDR1 as LNHDA and CDR2 as SQIVND (reference sequence). CDR3 size: 19 residues. With 1 base clipped from V and 0 bases from J, the junction kept 9 bases outside the gene matches. CDR3 in DNA: TGTGCCAGTAGTATAGTATTCAGGGGGAGCTCCTCTGGGGCCAACGTCCTGACTTTC. It encodes CASSIVFRGSSSGANVLTF. Full variable domain (missing parts from reference TRBV19 and TRBJ2-6): DGGITQSPKYLFRKEGQNVTLSCEQNLNHDAMYWYRQDPGQGLRLIYYSQIVNDFQKGDIAEGYSVSREKKESFPLTVTSAQKNPTAFYLCASSIVFRGSSSGANVLTFGAGSRLTVL.

The V call is TRBV7-9, the J call TRBJ1-2, with D perhaps TRBD1 (6 bases). The CDR3 sequence is 15 residues long. The germline gives CDR1 SEHNR, CDR2 FQNEAQ (reference sequence). V was trimmed by 5 bases and J by 2 bases, leaving 15 bases between them. The CDR3 sequence: CASSLRRQGNYGYTF. CDR3 coding DNA: TGTGCCAGCAGCCTACGTAGGCAGGGGAACTATGGCTACACCTTC.

The chain uses TRBV19 and TRBJ1-4; D is ambiguous. The germline V and J ends were trimmed by 4 bases and 8 bases, with 11 bases remaining between them. The V gene's germline CDR1 is LNHDA and CDR2 SQIVND (reference sequence). There are 13 residues in the CDR3. As DNA, the CDR3 is TGTGCCAGTAGTACCAACTCGGGGGAAAAACTGTTTTTT. Translated: CASSTNSGEKLFF.

The chain uses TRBV15 and TRBJ1-3; maybe TRBD1 (5 bases). V lost 1 base, J lost 0 bases, and 10 bases lay in between. The CDR3 length is 16 residues. Germline CDR1 reads LNHNV; CDR2 reads YYDKDF (reference sequence). The CDR3 DNA is TGTGCCACCAGCAGAGGCGACAGAAACTCTGGAAACACCATATATTTT. Protein product: CATSRGDRNSGNTIYF.

This clone was seen more than once but under ten times. CDR3 bases: TGTGCCTGGAAAGGAGGGACCCCTAGGCAGACCCAGTACTTC. Residues: CAWKGGTPRQTQYF. The chain joins TRBV30 to TRBJ2-5, with D possibly being TRBD2 (6 bases). The CDR3 is 14 amino acids. Trimming pared 4 bases from V and 6 bases from J, leaving 18 bases between. CDR1 and CDR2 (germline): GTSNPN, SVGIG (reference sequence).

The genes are TRBV11-3 and TRBJ2-5; 8 bases line up with TRBD2. The length of the CDR3 is 14 residues. Per the germline V gene, CDR1 is SGHNT and CDR2 is YENEEA. After removal of 4 bases from V and 5 bases from J, the junction contained 6 bases not matched to a gene. CDR3 DNA: TGTGCCAGCAGCTGGGGAGCGGGAGTTGAGACCCAGTACTTC. Translated, it gives CASSWGAGVETQYF.